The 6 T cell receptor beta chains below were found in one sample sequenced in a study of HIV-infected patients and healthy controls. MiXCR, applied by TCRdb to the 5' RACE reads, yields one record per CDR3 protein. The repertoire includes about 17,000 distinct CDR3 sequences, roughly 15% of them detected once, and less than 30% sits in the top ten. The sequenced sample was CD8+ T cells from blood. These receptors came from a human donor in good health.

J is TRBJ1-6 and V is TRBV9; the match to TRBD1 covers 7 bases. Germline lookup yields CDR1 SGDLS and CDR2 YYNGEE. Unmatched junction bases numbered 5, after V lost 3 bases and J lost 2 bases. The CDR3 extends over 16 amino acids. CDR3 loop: CASSATGNPYNSPLHF. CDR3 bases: TGTGCCAGCAGCGCGACAGGGAACCCCTATAATTCACCCCTCCACTTT. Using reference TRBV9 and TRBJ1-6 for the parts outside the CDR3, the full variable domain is DSGVTQTPKHLITATGQRVTLRCSPRSGDLSVYWYQQSLDQGLQFLIQYYNGEERAKGNILERFSAQQFPDLHSELNLSSLELGDSALYFCASSATGNPYNSPLHFGNGTRLTVT.

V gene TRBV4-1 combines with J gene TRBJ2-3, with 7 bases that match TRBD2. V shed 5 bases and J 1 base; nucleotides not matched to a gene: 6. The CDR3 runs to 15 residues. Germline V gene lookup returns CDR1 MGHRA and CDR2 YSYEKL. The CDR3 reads CASSVTSVRTDTQYF. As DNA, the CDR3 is TGCGCCAGCAGCGTCACTAGCGTTCGCACAGATACGCAGTATTTT.

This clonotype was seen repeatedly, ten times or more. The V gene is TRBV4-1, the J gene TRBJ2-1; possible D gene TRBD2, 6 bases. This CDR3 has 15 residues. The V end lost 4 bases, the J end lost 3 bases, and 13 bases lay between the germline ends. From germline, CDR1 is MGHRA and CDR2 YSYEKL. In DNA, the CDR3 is TGCGCCAGCAGCCCGGACCCGGGGGACTACAATGAGCAGTTCTTC. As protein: CASSPDPGDYNEQFF.

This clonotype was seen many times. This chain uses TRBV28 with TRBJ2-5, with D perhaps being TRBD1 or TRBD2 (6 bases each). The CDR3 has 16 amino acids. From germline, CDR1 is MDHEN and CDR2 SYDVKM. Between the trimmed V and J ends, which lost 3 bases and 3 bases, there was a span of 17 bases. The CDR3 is CASSLLTRGAEETQYF. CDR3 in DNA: TGTGCCAGCAGTTTGTTGACTAGGGGGGCCGAAGAGACCCAGTACTTC.

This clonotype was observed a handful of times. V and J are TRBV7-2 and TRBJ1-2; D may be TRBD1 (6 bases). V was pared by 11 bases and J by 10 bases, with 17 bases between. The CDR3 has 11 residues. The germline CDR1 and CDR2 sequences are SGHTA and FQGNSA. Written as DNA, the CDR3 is TGTGCCTCCGGGGGGGCTGCACACTACACCTTC. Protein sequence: CASGGAAHYTF.

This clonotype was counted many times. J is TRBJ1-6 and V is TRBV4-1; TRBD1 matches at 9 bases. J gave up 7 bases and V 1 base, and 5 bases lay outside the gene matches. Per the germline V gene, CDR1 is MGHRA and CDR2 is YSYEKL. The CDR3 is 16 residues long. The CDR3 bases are TGCGCCAGCAGCCAAGTGGCCGGGACAGGGAATTCACCCCTCCACTTT. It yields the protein CASSQVAGTGNSPLHF.